This TCR beta chain was recovered during a study of cytomegalovirus exposure and HLA in healthy donors. As concerns this clone: The antigen is undetermined.

Germline-derived CDR1 and CDR2 are SGHDN and FVKESK. Deletions cut 5 bases from V and 5 bases from J, with 13 bases between. The CDR3 has 13 residues. Notes on the study in general: By a later analysis, the bulk of CMV-associated TCR beta chains appeared HLA-restricted. A missense variant in DCLRE1C was later tied to TCR beta V- and J-gene trimming. Altogether, 150 to 200 TCR beta chains were recorded as cytomegalovirus-associated.

13 Jbeta primers and 60 Vbeta primers were used for the PCR. Here immunoSEQ multiplex PCR was the method, and the copy in TCRdb shows in-frame clones only, minus some. Among under 150,000 clones listed, 75% to 80% were seen once. Source material: PBMCs. V is TRBV14 and J is TRBJ2-7, with D hard to call. This receptor was identified in a man aged 40-49 years in good health and CMV-seropositive. In DNA, the CDR3 is TGTGCCAGCAGCGTTGCCACACCCCACGAGCAGTACTTC. Encoded protein: CASSVATPHEQYF.